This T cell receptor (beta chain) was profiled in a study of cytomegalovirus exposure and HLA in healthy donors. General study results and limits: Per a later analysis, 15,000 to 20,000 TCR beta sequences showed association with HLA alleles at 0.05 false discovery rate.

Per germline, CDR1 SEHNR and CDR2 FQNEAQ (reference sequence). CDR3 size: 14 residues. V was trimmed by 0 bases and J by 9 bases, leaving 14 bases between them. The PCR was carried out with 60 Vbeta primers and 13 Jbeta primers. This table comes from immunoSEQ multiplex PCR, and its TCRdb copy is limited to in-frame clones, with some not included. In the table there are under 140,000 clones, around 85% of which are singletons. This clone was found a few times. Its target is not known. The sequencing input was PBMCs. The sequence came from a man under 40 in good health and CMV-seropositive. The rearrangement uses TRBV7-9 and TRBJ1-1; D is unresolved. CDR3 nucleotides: TGTGCCAGCAGCTTAGCTTTGACGGGAAGCCAAGCTTTCTTT. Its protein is CASSLALTGSQAFF.